This record looks at one TCR beta chain sequence and its context. A second PCR, run for roughly 7 to 11 cycles, used a sample-barcoded 5' primer plus a J-beta primer mix. One entry per CDR3 protein, called by TCRdb with MiXCR from the 5' RACE reads. Seen here are 1.2 million to 1.5 million distinct CDR3 sequences, 45% to 70% observed once, and the top ten hold under 8.5%. The V end was cut by 5 bases, the J end by 5 bases, with 7 bases between. Per the germline V gene, CDR1 is SGHVS and CDR2 is FQNEAQ. The CDR3 is made up of 12 amino acids. This record belongs to a study of blood T cells in healthy people across ages.

This rearrangement joins TRBV7-8 to TRBJ1-5; unclear D gene. Sequencing input: blood. The sequence was collected from a man aged 18 to 29 in good health. CDR3 amino acids: CASSRLDQPQHF. As DNA, the CDR3 is TGTGCCAGCAGCAGGCTAGATCAGCCCCAGCATTTT.